This T cell receptor (beta chain) was captured by sequencing in a study of T cell changes during pregnancy in multiple sclerosis. Profiling relied on immunoSEQ multiplex PCR, and the TCRdb table lists in-frame clones only, not all of them. The table shows 55,000 to 85,000 clones, with over 75% occurring only once. The CDR3 totals 16 residues. With 1 base removed from V and 3 bases from J, the gap between germline ends came to 14 bases. Germline V CDR1 and CDR2: MNHEY, SMNVEV (reference sequence). The genes are TRBV27 and TRBJ2-3; possible D gene TRBD1, 6 bases. The sample in question was peripheral blood, obtained in the third trimester of pregnancy. The clonotype was recovered from a female donor with multiple sclerosis, enrolled in a pregnancy study. CDR3 amino acids: CASSLYGGLGTDTQYF. DNA of the CDR3: TGTGCCAGCAGTTTATATGGGGGCTTGGGGACAGATACGCAGTATTTT.